The 23 T cell receptor beta chains below come from one sample, sequenced in a study of blood T cell repertoires in COVID-19. Data came from immunoSEQ multiplex PCR; TCRdb stores just in-frame clones and leaves some out. The sample records approximately 120,000 clones, roughly 80% being singletons. The material sequenced was peripheral blood. These receptors came from a human donor in a cohort sampled during active or convalescent COVID-19.

This clone was recorded a few times. V gene TRBV5-1 combines with J gene TRBJ1-2, with TRBD1 as a possible D gene (6 bases). This CDR3 has 15 amino acids. Germline V gives CDR1 SGHRS, CDR2 YFSETQ. V dropped 0 bases and J dropped 0 bases, with 9 bases sitting between them. In DNA, the CDR3 is TGCGCCAGCAGCTTGGCCAGGGGATCTAACTATGGCTACACCTTC. This sequence encodes CASSLARGSNYGYTF.

The V call is TRBV7-2, the J call TRBJ2-7, with D possibly being TRBD2 (5 bases). The CDR3 consists of 15 residues. V was shortened by 5 bases and J by 5 bases, with 19 bases between the two germline ends. Germline V gene sequence: CDR1 SGHTA, CDR2 FQGNSA. The CDR3 DNA sequence: TGTGCCAGCAGCAGTTCATCCCTAGCTGCCCACGAGCAGTACTTC. It is translated as CASSSSSLAAHEQYF.

The sample holds many counts of this clone. This chain connects TRBV7-2 to TRBJ1-3; D unresolved. CDR1 is SGHTA and CDR2 is FQGNSA in the germline V gene. V lost 1 base, J lost 4 bases, and 20 bases lay in between. The CDR3 runs to 18 residues. The DNA for the CDR3 is TGTGCCAGCAGCTTAGTTTCCCCGACCGAGGCTGACGGAAACACCATATATTTT. Its translation: CASSLVSPTEADGNTIYF.

This chain links TRBV19 with TRBJ2-2, with TRBD1 matching over 9 bases. In germline, CDR1 is LNHDA, CDR2 SQIVND (reference sequence). The length of the CDR3 is 17 residues. With 3 bases clipped from V and 6 bases from J, the junction kept 11 bases outside the gene matches. The CDR3 nucleotides read TGTGCCAGTAGTATGGTTAGGGGACAGGGATTCCCCGGGGAGCTGTTTTTT. It codes for CASSMVRGQGFPGELFF.

The V and J genes are TRBV5-6 and TRBJ2-5, with TRBD1 matching 7 bases. With V trimmed by 5 bases and J by 1 base, 8 bases remained unmatched. There are 15 residues in the CDR3. CDR1 SGHDT and CDR2 YYEEEE come from the germline V gene. CDR3 protein: CASSPRTGIQETQYF. The DNA for the CDR3 is TGTGCCAGCAGTCCCCGGACAGGAATCCAAGAGACCCAGTACTTC.

This rearrangement joins TRBV3-1 (or the pseudogene TRBV3-2) to TRBJ2-3, with 11 bases that match TRBD2. V gave up 4 bases and J gave up 1 base; unmatched junction bases: 4. The V gene's germline CDR1 is LGHDT and CDR2 YNNKEL (reference sequence). This CDR3 contains 16 residues. The CDR3: CASSRRLAGRTDTQYF. The CDR3 nucleotides are TGTGCCAGCAGCCGCCGACTAGCGGGACGCACAGATACGCAGTATTTT.

With respect to this clone: The same CDR3 arises from other DNA sequences in this sample as well. V usage is TRBV4-3 and J usage is TRBJ1-1; D unresolved. Germline CDR1 and CDR2: LGHNA and YSLEER. The V and J ends lost 0 bases and 2 bases respectively, with 7 bases between them. The CDR3 loop spans 14 amino acids. CDR3 sequence reads: CASSQDLRNTEAFF. CDR3 in DNA: TGCGCCAGCAGCCAAGATCTCAGAAACACTGAAGCTTTCTTT.

CDR3: CASSRAGGPSWNEQFF. The CDR3 DNA is TGTGCCAGCAGTCGAGCGGGGGGGCCCTCTTGGAATGAGCAGTTCTTC. The gene calls are TRBV27 and TRBJ2-1; 10 nucleotides agree with TRBD2. CDR1 is MNHEY, CDR2 SMNVEV, per germline (reference sequence). J lost 7 bases, V lost 5 bases, and 11 bases had no gene match. The CDR3 runs to 16 residues.

V and J are TRBV10-3 and TRBJ1-5, with 9 bases identical to TRBD1. The CDR3 extends over 16 amino acids. Germline assignment: CDR1 ENHRY and CDR2 SYGVKD. V lost 0 bases, J lost 3 bases, and 3 bases stayed unmatched. The CDR3, as DNA: TGTGCCATCAGTGAGTCGACAGGGGGGAACAATCAGCCCCAGCATTTT. This sequence encodes CAISESTGGNNQPQHF.

The gene calls are TRBV19 and TRBJ1-1; possible D gene TRBD1, 6 bases. This CDR3 has 14 residues. V was pared by 1 base and J by 5 bases, with 11 bases between. Per the germline V gene, CDR1 is LNHDA and CDR2 is SQIVND (reference sequence). The CDR3 DNA sequence: TGTGCCAGTAGTATAGTTCAGGGGTGGACTGAAGCTTTCTTT. Translated: CASSIVQGWTEAFF.

The count of this clone is one. This chain joins TRBV27 and TRBJ1-6, with D possibly TRBD1 on 5 matching bases. The V end lost 3 bases, the J end lost 11 bases, and 11 bases lay between the germline ends. The germline CDR1 and CDR2 sequences are MNHEY and SMNVEV (reference sequence). There are 13 residues in the CDR3. CDR3 residues: CASSFRGWAPLHF. Written as DNA, the CDR3 is TGTGCCAGCAGTTTTAGGGGTTGGGCACCCCTCCACTTT.

The gene calls are TRBV2 and TRBJ1-3; D is perhaps TRBD1 (5 bases). V was shortened by 8 bases and J by 5 bases, with 16 bases between the two germline ends. Germline V gene sequence: CDR1 SNHLY, CDR2 FYNNEI. This CDR3 comprises 14 residues. The CDR3 region is CASGGDAWRNTIYF. CDR3 coding DNA: TGTGCCAGCGGAGGGGACGCCTGGCGAAACACCATATATTTT.

The genes are TRBV27 and TRBJ2-7, with a tentative D call TRBD2 (6 bases). The V end lost 7 bases, the J end lost 4 bases, and 17 bases lay between the germline ends. CDR1 MNHEY and CDR2 SMNVEV come from the germline V gene (reference sequence). The CDR3 runs 14 residues. DNA for the CDR3: TGTGCCAGCAAATCGGGGCGGGGTTTGTACGAGCAGTACTTC. Its protein product is CASKSGRGLYEQYF.

V gene TRBV2 combines with J gene TRBJ1-5, with 8 bases lining up with TRBD1. Germline CDR1 and CDR2: SNHLY and FYNNEI. This CDR3 has 14 amino acids. The J segment lost 5 bases and the V segment lost 7 bases, leaving 7 bases of the junction unmatched. The CDR3 region has the DNA TGTGCCAGCACGACAGGGGAGTTCCATCAGCCCCAGCATTTT. It codes for CASTTGEFHQPQHF.

The CDR3 DNA sequence: TGTGCCAGCAGGCCTAGCGGGAGGGACACCGGGGAGCTGTTTTTT. Amino acids: CASRPSGRDTGELFF. This chain links TRBV3-1 (or the pseudogene TRBV3-2) with TRBJ2-2, with 12 bases fitting TRBD2. Germline-derived CDR1 and CDR2 are LGHDT and YNNKEL (reference sequence). Losses at the gene ends were 6 bases for V and 3 bases for J; bases not matched to a gene: 2. CDR3 length equals 15 residues.

The chain uses TRBV6-2 or TRBV6-3 and TRBJ2-2, with TRBD1 matching over 10 bases. In germline, CDR1 is MNHEY, CDR2 SVGEGT. The CDR3 covers 18 residues. The V segment lost 6 bases and the J segment 4 bases; nucleotides outside the gene matches: 14. For the CDR3, the DNA is TGTGCCAGCAGCCGGTCCCCTTGGACAGGGGGGATCACCGGGGAGCTGTTTTTT. Encoded protein: CASSRSPWTGGITGELFF.

The chain carries TRBV6-1 and TRBJ1-4; 7 bases fit TRBD1. Germline V gives CDR1 MNHNS, CDR2 SASEGT. The ends lost 2 bases at V and 8 bases at J; junction bases unmatched: 5. The CDR3 covers 14 residues. The CDR3 DNA follows: TGTGCCAGCAGTGAAACACAGGGGTGGGAAAAACTGTTTTTT. Protein sequence: CASSETQGWEKLFF.

This chain connects TRBV7-9 to TRBJ2-3, with 10 bases that match TRBD2. Germline V gives CDR1 SEHNR, CDR2 FQNEAQ (reference sequence). The CDR3 has 16 residues. The V gene end was trimmed by 5 bases and the J gene end by 0 bases; junction bases not matched to a gene: 5. The CDR3 DNA is TGTGCCAGCAGCCCTGGACTAGCGGATAGCACAGATACGCAGTATTTT. It codes for CASSPGLADSTDTQYF.

The rearrangement uses TRBV18 and TRBJ2-1, with 10 bases lining up with TRBD2. CDR1 and CDR2 (germline): KGHSH, LQKENI. This CDR3 contains 19 residues. The V segment lost 1 base and the J segment 4 bases; nucleotides outside the gene matches: 13. The CDR3 DNA sequence: TGTGCCAGCTCACCACGGCTACCGGTAGAGCGGGGGGGTTACAATGAGCAGTTCTTC. This gives the protein CASSPRLPVERGGYNEQFF.

The rearrangement joins TRBV6-2 or TRBV6-3 to TRBJ2-5; 9 positions agree with TRBD2. Germline CDR1 reads MNHEY; CDR2 reads SVGEGT. The CDR3 runs to 18 residues. The V gene end was trimmed by 6 bases and the J gene end by 7 bases; junction bases not matched to a gene: 21. CDR3 loop: CASSPPPGASGASGTQYF. The CDR3 bases are TGTGCCAGCAGCCCACCCCCCGGTGCTAGCGGGGCTTCTGGGACCCAGTACTTC.

The chain combines TRBV19 with TRBJ2-2; D gene ambiguous. Per germline, CDR1 LNHDA and CDR2 SQIVND (reference sequence). The CDR3 is 14 amino acids. Between the trimmed V and J ends, which lost 3 bases and 2 bases, there was a span of 7 bases. For the CDR3, the DNA is TGTGCCAGTAGTATGTCACTAAACACCGGGGAGCTGTTTTTT. The encoded protein is CASSMSLNTGELFF.

The V and J genes are TRBV5-1 and TRBJ1-4; TRBD1 is a possible D gene (5 bases). This CDR3 has 12 amino acids. With 1 base removed from V and 8 bases from J, the gap between germline ends came to 6 bases. Germline V gives CDR1 SGHRS, CDR2 YFSETQ. In DNA, the CDR3 is TGCGCCAGCAGCTTGTGGGGCGAAAAACTGTTTTTT. It translates to CASSLWGEKLFF.

The chain employs TRBV7-2 and TRBJ2-5; D gene uncertain. Germline V CDR1 and CDR2: SGHTA, FQGNSA. The CDR3 length is 11 residues. V lost 7 bases and J lost 5, with 8 bases in between. The CDR3 protein is CASTDRETQYF. CDR3 coding DNA: TGTGCCAGCACCGATCGGGAGACCCAGTACTTC.